Sequencing of this T cell receptor beta chain was carried out in a study of OX40 agonist ivuxolimab in advanced cancers. Study overall: Those treated in dose escalation had hepatocellular carcinoma, melanoma, renal cell cancer or head and neck cancer.

Whole-study results and caveats: Dose levels from 0.1 to 3.0 mg/kg saw CD4+ and CD8+ blood T cells expand clonally by week 6. Partial responders receiving 0.1-3.0 mg/kg showed among the lowest clonal expansion.

Notes on this clone: Its matching antigen is unknown.

The data were produced by immunoSEQ multiplex PCR, yet TCRdb's version contains in-frame clones alone and is incomplete. The sample has about 80,000 clones, around 84% seen once. At cycle 4 day 1, cycle 7 day 1, and baseline, blood was sampled. Trimming stripped 5 bases from V and 0 bases from J, with 17 bases between. The CDR3 covers 15 residues. Germline assignment: CDR1 GTSNPN and CDR2 SVGIG (reference sequence). Sample: CD4+ or CD8+ T cells sorted from blood, taken in a trial of the OX40 agonist ivuxolimab. The chain couples TRBV30 to TRBJ2-7; D call uncertain. The receptor was derived from an adult with an advanced solid tumor such as melanoma, head and neck, liver or kidney cancer. The CDR3 protein is CAWGPRLLASYEQYF. CDR3 in DNA: TGTGCCTGGGGGCCCAGGCTGCTGGCCTCCTACGAGCAGTACTTC.